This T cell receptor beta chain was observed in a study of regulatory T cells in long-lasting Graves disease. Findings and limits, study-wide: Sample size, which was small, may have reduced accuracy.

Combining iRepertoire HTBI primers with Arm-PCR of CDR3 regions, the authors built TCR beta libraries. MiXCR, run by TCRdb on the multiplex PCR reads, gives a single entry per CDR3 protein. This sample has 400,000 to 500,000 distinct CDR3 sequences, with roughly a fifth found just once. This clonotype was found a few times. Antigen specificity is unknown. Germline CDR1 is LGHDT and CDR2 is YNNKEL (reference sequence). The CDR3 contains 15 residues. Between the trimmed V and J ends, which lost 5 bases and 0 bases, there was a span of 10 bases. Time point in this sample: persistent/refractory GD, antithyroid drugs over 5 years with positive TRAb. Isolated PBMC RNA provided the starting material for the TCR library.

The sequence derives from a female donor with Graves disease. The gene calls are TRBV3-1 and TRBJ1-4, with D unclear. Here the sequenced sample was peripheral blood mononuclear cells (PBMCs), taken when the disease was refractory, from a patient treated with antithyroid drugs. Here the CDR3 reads CASSSAGATNEKLFF. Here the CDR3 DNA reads TGTGCCAGCAGCTCGGCCGGGGCAACTAATGAAAAACTGTTTTTT.